Shown below are 10 T cell receptor beta chains from a single sample sequenced in a study of blood T cell repertoires in COVID-19. TCRdb keeps only in-frame clones here, not all; method: immunoSEQ multiplex PCR. The data show more than 30,000 clones, around 89% seen once. The sample comprised peripheral blood. These receptors came from a woman aged 40-49 years with active or convalescent COVID-19.

The J gene is TRBJ2-6, the V gene TRBV9; weak D call: TRBD2 (6 bases). Germline assignment: CDR1 SGDLS and CDR2 YYNGEE. The V and J ends lost 4 bases and 2 bases respectively, with 10 bases between them. This CDR3 region has 15 residues. The CDR3 sequence is CASSSRGAGANVLTF. CDR3 DNA sequence: TGTGCCAGCAGCTCCCGCGGGGCTGGGGCCAACGTCCTGACTTTC. Based on the CDR3 plus reference TRBV9 and TRBJ2-6, the full variable domain is DSGVTQTPKHLITATGQRVTLRCSPRSGDLSVYWYQQSLDQGLQFLIQYYNGEERAKGNILERFSAQQFPDLHSELNLSSLELGDSALYFCASSSRGAGANVLTFGAGSRLTVL.

J is TRBJ2-7 and V is TRBV4-3; D may be TRBD1 (6 bases). V dropped 0 bases and J dropped 0 bases, with 12 bases sitting between them. The CDR3 is 16 residues long. The germline gives CDR1 LGHNA, CDR2 YSLEER. CDR3 nucleotides: TGCGCCAGCAGCCAAGATTCGCAGGGGCGCTCCTACGAGCAGTACTTC. This translates into CASSQDSQGRSYEQYF.

V usage is TRBV19 and J usage is TRBJ1-1, with 8 bases aligning to TRBD1. CDR3 size: 15 residues. After removal of 7 bases from V and 1 base from J, the junction contained 8 bases not matched to a gene. CDR1 and CDR2 (germline): LNHDA, SQIVND (reference sequence). CDR3 sequence: CASNLRDRGNTEAFF. The CDR3 coding sequence is TGTGCCAGTAATCTACGTGACAGGGGGAACACTGAAGCTTTCTTT.

This chain links TRBV5-6 with TRBJ2-7, with D unclear. This CDR3 has 13 residues. Deletions cut 6 bases from V and 3 bases from J, with 13 bases between. Germline CDR1 SGHDT, CDR2 YYEEEE. In DNA form, the CDR3 reads TGTGCCAGCACGGGTCGCGACCGCTACGAGCAGTACTTC. Translating it yields CASTGRDRYEQYF.

This chain connects TRBV3-1 (or the pseudogene TRBV3-2) to TRBJ2-4; 11 nucleotides agree with TRBD1. With V trimmed by 4 bases and J by 2 bases, 13 bases remained unmatched. The germline V gene encodes CDR1 LGHDT and CDR2 YNNKEL (reference sequence). The CDR3 has 19 residues. The CDR3 nucleotides are TGTGCCAGCAGCCTCTTACCTCCGGGACAGGGGGTGTCCAAAAACATTCAGTACTTC. It codes for CASSLLPPGQGVSKNIQYF.

This clone has just one count. J is TRBJ2-1 and V is TRBV5-1; 7 bases line up with TRBD1. V was pared by 2 bases and J by 5 bases, with 10 bases of the junction left unmatched. The CDR3 is 16 amino acids. CDR1 and CDR2 from the germline V gene are SGHRS and YFSETQ. In DNA form, the CDR3 reads TGCGCCAGCAGCTTCCGACAGGGCGCCAATCACAATGAGCAGTTCTTC. Translated, it gives CASSFRQGANHNEQFF.

This chain links TRBV29-1 with TRBJ2-3; 10 nucleotides align to TRBD1. The CDR3 sequence is 13 residues long. With 8 bases clipped from V and 3 bases from J, the junction kept 5 bases outside the gene matches. In germline, CDR1 is SQVTM, CDR2 ANQGSEA. The CDR3 region has the DNA TGCAGCAAGACAGGGGGCGGGACAGATACGCAGTATTTT. Translation gives CSKTGGGTDTQYF.

V gene TRBV27 combines with J gene TRBJ2-3; 11 bases map to TRBD1. Trimming cost V 3 bases and J 8 bases; bases outside gene matches: 4. The length of the CDR3 is 14 residues. The germline V gene encodes CDR1 MNHEY and CDR2 SMNVEV (reference sequence). DNA for the CDR3: TGTGCCAGCAGTTTGGACAGGGGGCAAGGTACGCAGTATTTT. This encodes CASSLDRGQGTQYF.

The chain is built from TRBV10-3 and TRBJ2-5; TRBD1 might be the D (6 bases). CDR1 and CDR2 (germline): ENHRY, SYGVKD. The V end lost 6 bases, the J end lost 1 base, and 12 bases lay between the germline ends. The CDR3 sequence is 14 residues long. DNA of the CDR3: TGTGCCATCAGGATGACAGGCCCCCAAGAGACCCAGTACTTC. Translating it yields CAIRMTGPQETQYF.

The chain has TRBV5-6 and TRBJ1-1; D gene unclear. Trimming took 2 bases from V and 5 from J, leaving 10 bases between them. This CDR3 is built from 13 residues. Germline V gene data show CDR1 as SGHDT and CDR2 as YYEEEE. CDR3: CASSLGPGTEAFF. The CDR3, as DNA: TGTGCCAGCAGCTTAGGACCGGGGACTGAAGCTTTCTTT. The full variable domain, rest sourced from reference TRBV5-6 and TRBJ1-1, is DAGVTQSPTHLIKTRGQQVTLRCSPKSGHDTVSWYQQALGQGPQFIFQYYEEEERQRGNFPDRFSGHQFPNYSSELNVNALLLGDSALYLCASSLGPGTEAFFGQGTRLTVV.